These 9 T cell receptor beta chains came from one sample sequenced in a study of T-cell reconstitution after alpha-beta-depleted transplantation in children. TCRbeta library construction was performed incorporating unique molecular identifiers. From the PCR reads, TCRdb called clonotypes with MiXCR, one entry per CDR3 protein. This table has about a million distinct CDR3 sequences, about 26% appearing once. Sequenced material: PBMCs, mostly from graft donor cells, taken 360 days after TCRalphabeta/CD19-depleted stem cell transplant. All receptors derive from a boy less than two years old who had a stem cell transplant for SCID, so the T cells may come from the graft donor.

The rearrangement uses TRBV5-4 and TRBJ2-5; D is unclear. The germline V gene encodes CDR1 SGHNT and CDR2 YYREEE (reference sequence). Between the trimmed V and J ends, which lost 3 bases and 2 bases, there was a span of 11 bases. The CDR3 loop spans 14 amino acids. The CDR3 DNA reads TGTGCCAGCAGCTCCTCCCTACGGCAAGAGACCCAGTACTTC. It is translated as CASSSSLRQETQYF.

This clonotype was counted only a few times. The chain has TRBV14 and TRBJ1-1; D gene unclear. This CDR3 is built from 13 residues. V was cut by 1 base and J by 7 bases, with 10 bases left in between. From germline, CDR1 is SGHDN and CDR2 FVKESK. CDR3 protein: CASSQALHGEAFF. CDR3 DNA: TGTGCCAGCAGCCAAGCCCTACACGGTGAAGCTTTCTTT. The full variable domain, in which reference TRBV14 and TRBJ1-1 provide the parts outside the CDR3, is EAGVTQFPSHSVIEKGQTVTLRCDPISGHDNLYWYRRVMGKEIKFLLHFVKESKQDESGMPNNRFLAERTGGTYSTLKVQPAELEDSGVYFCASSQALHGEAFFGQGTRLTVV.

This clonotype was seen a few times. This chain joins TRBV28 and TRBJ2-6; 8 bases align to TRBD1. Trimming cost V 6 bases and J 0 bases; bases outside gene matches: 10. This CDR3 is built from 18 residues. Germline CDR1 and CDR2: MDHEN and SYDVKM. CDR3 nucleotide sequence: TGTGCCAGCAGGCCGGGGGACAGGATGAGCTCTGGGGCCAACGTCCTGACTTTC. It is translated as CASRPGDRMSSGANVLTF.

This clonotype occurred many times. This chain uses TRBV20-1 with TRBJ1-2, with 9 nucleotides matching TRBD1. The germline CDR1 and CDR2 sequences are DFQATT and SNEGSKA (reference sequence). CDR3 length: 12 residues. Germline trimming cut 6 bases from V and 6 bases from J; bases unmatched to any gene: 5. As DNA, the CDR3 is TGCAGTGCCCGGACAGGGGCGGATGGCTACACCTTC. It is translated as CSARTGADGYTF.

V is TRBV12-3 or TRBV12-4 and J is TRBJ1-2; perhaps TRBD1 as D (5 bases). V was cut by 6 bases and J by 8 bases, with 22 bases left in between. CDR3 length: 15 residues. The CDR3 DNA reads TGTGCCAGCAGCCCCGATCACCTGCGTCAGGGAGGCTACACCTTC. It translates to CASSPDHLRQGGYTF.

The chain couples TRBV7-9 to TRBJ1-5; a weak D match, TRBD1 (6 bases). Germline V CDR1 and CDR2: SEHNR, FQNEAQ (reference sequence). Trimming pared 1 base from V and 5 bases from J, leaving 12 bases between. The CDR3 sequence is 15 residues long. CDR3 nucleotide sequence: TGTGCCAGCAGCTTAGGTCGGGGGGGCGATCAGCCCCAGCATTTT. Its translation: CASSLGRGGDQPQHF.

This clonotype has only a few counts. The chain links TRBV20-1 to TRBJ1-2, with a possible D match to TRBD1 (6 bases). The V and J ends lost 1 base and 4 bases respectively, with 10 bases between them. Germline-derived CDR1 and CDR2 are DFQATT and SNEGSKA (reference sequence). This CDR3 comprises 13 residues. DNA for the CDR3: TGCAGTGCTAGAGTTGGGGGCAGCTATGGCTACACCTTC. It translates to CSARVGGSYGYTF.

The chain couples TRBV27 to TRBJ2-2; 7 bases are shared with TRBD1. The V segment lost 4 bases and the J segment 0 bases; nucleotides outside the gene matches: 2. The CDR3 sequence is 15 residues long. Per the germline V gene, CDR1 is MNHEY and CDR2 is SMNVEV (reference sequence). The chain's CDR3 is CASSYDRANTGELFF. The CDR3 nucleotides are TGTGCCAGCAGTTACGACAGGGCGAACACCGGGGAGCTGTTTTTT.

The V gene is TRBV18, the J gene TRBJ1-5; D unclear. Germline assignment: CDR1 KGHSH and CDR2 LQKENI. Trimming took off 1 base at V and 1 base at J, with 8 bases between the two ends. This CDR3 contains 15 residues. The CDR3 DNA reads TGTGCCAGCTCACCACTGGCTCGGAGCAATCAGCCCCAGCATTTT. It is translated as CASSPLARSNQPQHF.